The 6 T cell receptor beta chains reported below all come from one sample, sequenced in a study of T cells in Graves' hyperthyroidism and ophthalmopathy. RNA transcripts gave rise to amplified TCR beta CDR3 regions. TCR CDR3 regions were first amplified by RT-PCR with HTBI primers. Each CDR3 protein gets one entry after TCRdb re-called the multiplex PCR reads with MiXCR. This table holds 600,000 to 900,000 distinct CDR3 sequences, less than 20% found once. Sequencing input: blood. These receptors all stem from a man between 18 and 29 years old with Graves' hyperthyroidism.

This clonotype came up a few times. The chain recombines TRBV5-1 with TRBJ2-3, with D tentatively TRBD2 (5 bases). The CDR3 runs 15 residues. Trimming stripped 0 bases from V and 0 bases from J, with 8 bases between. The germline gives CDR1 SGHRS, CDR2 YFSETQ. CDR3 region: CASSLARTSTDTQYF. The CDR3 bases are TGCGCCAGCAGCTTGGCCCGGACTAGCACAGATACGCAGTATTTT.

This clonotype showed up just a few times. The chain combines TRBV10-2 with TRBJ1-5, with no clear D. The germline CDR1 and CDR2 sequences are WSHSY and SAAADI. The CDR3 runs 14 residues. V lost 0 bases and J lost 6, with 9 bases in between. The CDR3 loop reads CASSESSSVQPQHF. The CDR3 DNA follows: TGCGCCAGCAGTGAGTCGTCGTCGGTTCAGCCCCAGCATTTT.

A few counts support this clonotype. The V and J genes are TRBV14 and TRBJ2-7; D uncertain. CDR3 size: 13 residues. The germline gives CDR1 SGHDN, CDR2 FVKESK. The germline V and J ends were trimmed by 4 bases and 4 bases, with 11 bases remaining between them. The CDR3 bases are TGTGCCAGCAGCCGCATTGACTCTTACGAGCAGTACTTC. Translating gives CASSRIDSYEQYF.

This clonotype appeared many times. The chain carries TRBV12-5 and TRBJ2-1; tentatively, D is TRBD2 (5 bases). CDR1 LGHNT and CDR2 FRNRAP come from the germline V gene. The ends were cut back, 1 base at V and 0 bases at J, with 13 bases in the middle. This CDR3 spans 17 amino acids. The CDR3: CASGLELHGSSYNEQFF. For the CDR3, the DNA is TGTGCTAGTGGTTTGGAGCTACATGGGAGCTCCTACAATGAGCAGTTCTTC.

This clonotype was seen ten or more times. This sequence joins TRBV20-1 and TRBJ2-3, with a weak D call TRBD2 (5 bases). V was cut by 2 bases and J by 5 bases, with 23 bases left in between. Germline V lookup: CDR1 DFQATT, CDR2 SNEGSKA (reference sequence). This CDR3 region has 17 residues. The CDR3, as DNA: TGCAGTGCTAGATGGCGGTACGGGAAGGGATTGGGAGATACGCAGTATTTT. This encodes CSARWRYGKGLGDTQYF.

This clonotype was counted at least ten times. This chain connects TRBV20-1 to TRBJ2-3; 13 positions agree with TRBD2. The CDR3 runs 17 residues. Germline V gene sequence: CDR1 DFQATT, CDR2 SNEGSKA (reference sequence). V lost 7 bases and J lost 0; bases outside the gene matches: 10. Here the CDR3 DNA reads TGCAGTGGGGTGACTAGCGGGGGGCGAGGCAGCACAGATACGCAGTATTTT. This gives the protein CSGVTSGGRGSTDTQYF.